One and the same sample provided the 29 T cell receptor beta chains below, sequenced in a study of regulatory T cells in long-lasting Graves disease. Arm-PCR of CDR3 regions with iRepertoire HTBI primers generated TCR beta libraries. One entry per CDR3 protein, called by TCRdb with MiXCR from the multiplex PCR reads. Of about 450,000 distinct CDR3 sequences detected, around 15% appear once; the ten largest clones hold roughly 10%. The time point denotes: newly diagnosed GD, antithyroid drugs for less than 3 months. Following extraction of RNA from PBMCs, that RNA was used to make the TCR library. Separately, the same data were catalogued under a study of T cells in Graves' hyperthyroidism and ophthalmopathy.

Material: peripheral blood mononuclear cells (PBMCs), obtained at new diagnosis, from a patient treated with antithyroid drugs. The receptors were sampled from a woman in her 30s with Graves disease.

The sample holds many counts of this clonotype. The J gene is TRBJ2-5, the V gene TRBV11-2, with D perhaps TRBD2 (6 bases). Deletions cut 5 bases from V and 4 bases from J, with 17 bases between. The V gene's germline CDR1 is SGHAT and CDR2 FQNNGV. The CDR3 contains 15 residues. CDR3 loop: CASSAGTGVRETQYF. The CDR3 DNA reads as TGTGCCAGCAGCGCCGGGACGGGGGTAAGAGAGACCCAGTACTTC.

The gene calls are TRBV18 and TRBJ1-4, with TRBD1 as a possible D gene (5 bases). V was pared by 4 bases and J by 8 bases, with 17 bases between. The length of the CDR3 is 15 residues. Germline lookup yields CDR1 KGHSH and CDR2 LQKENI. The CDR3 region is CASSLSGSGHEKLFF. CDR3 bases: TGTGCCAGCTCACTCTCCGGGTCAGGGCACGAAAAACTGTTTTTT.

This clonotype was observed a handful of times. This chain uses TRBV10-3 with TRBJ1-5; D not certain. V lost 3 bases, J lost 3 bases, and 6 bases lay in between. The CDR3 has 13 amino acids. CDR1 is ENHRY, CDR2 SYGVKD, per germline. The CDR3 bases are TGTGCCATCAGTGATGGGGACAATCAGCCCCAGCATTTT. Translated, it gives CAISDGDNQPQHF.

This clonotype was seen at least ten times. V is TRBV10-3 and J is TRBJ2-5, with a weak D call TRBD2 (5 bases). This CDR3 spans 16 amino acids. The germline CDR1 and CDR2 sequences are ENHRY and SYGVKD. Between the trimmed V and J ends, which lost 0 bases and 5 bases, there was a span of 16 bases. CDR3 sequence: CAISESAGNAKETQYF. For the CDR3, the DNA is TGTGCCATCAGTGAGTCCGCCGGGAACGCCAAGGAGACCCAGTACTTC.

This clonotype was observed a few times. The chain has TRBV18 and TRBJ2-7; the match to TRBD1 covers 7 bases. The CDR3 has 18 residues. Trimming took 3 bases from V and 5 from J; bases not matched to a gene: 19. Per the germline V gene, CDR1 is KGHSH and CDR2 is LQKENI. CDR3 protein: CASSPTQQGPLELNEQYF. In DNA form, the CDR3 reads TGTGCCAGCTCACCGACCCAACAGGGGCCCCTCGAGCTGAACGAGCAGTACTTC.

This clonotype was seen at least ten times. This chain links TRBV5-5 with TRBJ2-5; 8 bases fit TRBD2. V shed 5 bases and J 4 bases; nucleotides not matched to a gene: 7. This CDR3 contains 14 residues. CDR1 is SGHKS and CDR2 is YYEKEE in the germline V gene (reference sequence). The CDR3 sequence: CASSFRGGPETQYF. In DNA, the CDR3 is TGTGCCAGCAGTTTTCGGGGGGGGCCAGAGACCCAGTACTTC.

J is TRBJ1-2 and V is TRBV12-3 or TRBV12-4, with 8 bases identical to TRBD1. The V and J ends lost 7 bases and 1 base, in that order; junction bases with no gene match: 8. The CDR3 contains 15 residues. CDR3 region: CASIQGANFNYGYTF. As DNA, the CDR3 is TGTGCCAGCATCCAGGGGGCGAACTTTAACTATGGCTACACCTTC.

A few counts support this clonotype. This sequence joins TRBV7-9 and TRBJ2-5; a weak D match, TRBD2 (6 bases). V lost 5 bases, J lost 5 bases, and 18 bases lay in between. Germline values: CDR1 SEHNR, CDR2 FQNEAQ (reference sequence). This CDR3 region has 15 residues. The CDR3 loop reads CASSARVGGGETQYF. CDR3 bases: TGTGCCAGCAGCGCCCGAGTCGGGGGTGGGGAGACCCAGTACTTC.

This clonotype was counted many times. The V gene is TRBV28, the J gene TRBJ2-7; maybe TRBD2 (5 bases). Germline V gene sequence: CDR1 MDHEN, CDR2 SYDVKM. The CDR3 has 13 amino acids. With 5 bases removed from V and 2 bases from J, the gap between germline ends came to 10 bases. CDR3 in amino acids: CASSPRGTYEQYF. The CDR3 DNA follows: TGTGCCAGCAGTCCCCGGGGAACCTACGAGCAGTACTTC. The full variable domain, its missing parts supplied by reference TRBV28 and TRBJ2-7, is DVKVTQSSRYLVKRTGEKVFLECVQDMDHENMFWYRQDPGLGLRLIYFSYDVKMKEKGDIPEGYSVSREKKERFSLILESASTNQTSMYLCASSPRGTYEQYFGPGTRLTVT.

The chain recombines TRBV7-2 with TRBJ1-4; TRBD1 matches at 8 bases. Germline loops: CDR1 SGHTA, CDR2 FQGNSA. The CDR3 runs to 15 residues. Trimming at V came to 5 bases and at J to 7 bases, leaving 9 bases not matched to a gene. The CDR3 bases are TGTGCCAGCAGCACCCCCAGGGGGCGGACTGAAAAACTGTTTTTT. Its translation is CASSTPRGRTEKLFF.

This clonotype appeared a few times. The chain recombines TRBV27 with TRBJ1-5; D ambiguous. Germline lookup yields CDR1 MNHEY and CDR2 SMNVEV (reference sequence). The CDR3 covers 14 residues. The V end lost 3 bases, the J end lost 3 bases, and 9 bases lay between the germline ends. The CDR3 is CASSLVGHNQPQHF. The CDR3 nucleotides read TGTGCCAGCAGTTTGGTTGGCCACAATCAGCCCCAGCATTTT.

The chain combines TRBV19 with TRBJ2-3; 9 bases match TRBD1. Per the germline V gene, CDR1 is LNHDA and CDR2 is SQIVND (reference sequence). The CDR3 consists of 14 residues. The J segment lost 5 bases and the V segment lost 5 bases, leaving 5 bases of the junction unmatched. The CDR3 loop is CASSVQGAGDTQYF. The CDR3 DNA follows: TGTGCCAGTAGTGTACAGGGGGCGGGAGATACGCAGTATTTT.

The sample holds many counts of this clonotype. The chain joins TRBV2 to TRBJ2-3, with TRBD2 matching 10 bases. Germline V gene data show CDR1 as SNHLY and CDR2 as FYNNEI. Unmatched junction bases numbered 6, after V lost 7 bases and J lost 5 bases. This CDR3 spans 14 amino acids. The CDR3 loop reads CASTLAGEGDTQYF. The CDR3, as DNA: TGTGCCAGCACGCTAGCGGGAGAGGGAGATACGCAGTATTTT.

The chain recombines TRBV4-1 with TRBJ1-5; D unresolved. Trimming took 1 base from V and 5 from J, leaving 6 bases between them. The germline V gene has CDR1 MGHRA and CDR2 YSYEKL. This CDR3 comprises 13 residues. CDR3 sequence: CASSQAIDQPQHF. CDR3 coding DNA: TGCGCCAGCAGCCAAGCTATCGATCAGCCCCAGCATTTT.

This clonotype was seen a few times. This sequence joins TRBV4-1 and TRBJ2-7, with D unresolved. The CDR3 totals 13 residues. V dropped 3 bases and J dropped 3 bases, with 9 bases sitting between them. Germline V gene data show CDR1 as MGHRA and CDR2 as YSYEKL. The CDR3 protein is CASSHALDYEQYF. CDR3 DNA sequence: TGCGCCAGCAGCCACGCACTTGACTACGAGCAGTACTTC.

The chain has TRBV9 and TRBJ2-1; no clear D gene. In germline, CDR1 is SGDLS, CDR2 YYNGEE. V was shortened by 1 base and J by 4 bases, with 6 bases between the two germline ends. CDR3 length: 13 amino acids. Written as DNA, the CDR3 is TGTGCCAGCAGCGTACGAGTATACAATGAGCAGTTCTTC. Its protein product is CASSVRVYNEQFF.

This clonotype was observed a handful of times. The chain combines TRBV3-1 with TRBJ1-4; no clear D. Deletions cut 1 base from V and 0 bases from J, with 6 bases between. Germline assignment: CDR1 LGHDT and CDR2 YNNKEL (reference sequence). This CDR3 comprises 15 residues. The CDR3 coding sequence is TGTGCCAGCAGCCAAGTGGCCGCAACTAATGAAAAACTGTTTTTT. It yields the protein CASSQVAATNEKLFF.

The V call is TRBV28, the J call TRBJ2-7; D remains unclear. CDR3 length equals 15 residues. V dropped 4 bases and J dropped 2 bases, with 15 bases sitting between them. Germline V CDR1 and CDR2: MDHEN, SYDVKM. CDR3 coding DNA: TGTGCCAGCAGTTGGCGTTCTCGGGCAACCTACGAGCAGTACTTC. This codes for CASSWRSRATYEQYF.

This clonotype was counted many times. DNA for the CDR3: TGCAGCGCCGCCGACAGGGGGCATGGCTACACCTTC. It encodes CSAADRGHGYTF. The rearrangement joins TRBV29-1 to TRBJ1-2; 10 bases match TRBD1. V lost 7 bases and J lost 6; bases outside the gene matches: 5. This CDR3 is 12 amino acids long. Germline-derived CDR1 and CDR2 are SQVTM and ANQGSEA.

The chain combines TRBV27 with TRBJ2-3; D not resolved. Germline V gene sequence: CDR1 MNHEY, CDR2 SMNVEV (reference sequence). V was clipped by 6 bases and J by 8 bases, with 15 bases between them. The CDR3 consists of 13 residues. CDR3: CASSVDTARTQYF. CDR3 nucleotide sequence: TGTGCCAGCAGCGTAGACACAGCCCGTACGCAGTATTTT.

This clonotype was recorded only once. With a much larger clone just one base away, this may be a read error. CDR3 sequence (DNA): TGTGCCAGCAGCTTATGGGGGTCGACTAATGAAAAACTGTTTTTT. The encoded protein is CASSLWGSTNEKLFF. The gene calls are TRBV7-9 and TRBJ1-4; possibly TRBD1 for D (5 bases). CDR3 length: 15 residues. V was clipped by 2 bases and J by 2 bases, with 9 bases between them. Germline-derived CDR1 and CDR2 are SEHNR and FQNEAQ (reference sequence).

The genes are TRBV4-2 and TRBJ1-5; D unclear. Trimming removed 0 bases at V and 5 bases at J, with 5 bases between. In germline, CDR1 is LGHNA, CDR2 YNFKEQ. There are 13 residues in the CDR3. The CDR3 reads CASSQELHQPQHF. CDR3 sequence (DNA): TGTGCCAGCAGCCAAGAGCTTCATCAGCCCCAGCATTTT.

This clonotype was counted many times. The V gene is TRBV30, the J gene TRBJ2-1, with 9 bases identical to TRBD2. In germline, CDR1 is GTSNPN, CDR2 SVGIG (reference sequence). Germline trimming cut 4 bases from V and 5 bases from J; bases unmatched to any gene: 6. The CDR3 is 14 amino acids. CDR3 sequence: CAWNGLAGNNEQFF. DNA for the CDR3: TGTGCCTGGAATGGGCTAGCGGGAAACAATGAGCAGTTCTTC.

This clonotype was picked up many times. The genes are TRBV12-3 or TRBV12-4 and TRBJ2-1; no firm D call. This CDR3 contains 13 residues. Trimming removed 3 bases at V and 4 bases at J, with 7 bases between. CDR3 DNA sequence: TGTGCCAGCAGTTTGGGGTATTACAATGAGCAGTTCTTC. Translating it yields CASSLGYYNEQFF.

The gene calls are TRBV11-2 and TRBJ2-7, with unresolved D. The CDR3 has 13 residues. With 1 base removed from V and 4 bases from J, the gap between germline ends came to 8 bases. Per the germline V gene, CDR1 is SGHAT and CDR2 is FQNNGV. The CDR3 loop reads CASSLATQYEQYF. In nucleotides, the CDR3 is TGTGCCAGCAGCTTAGCGACACAATACGAGCAGTACTTC.

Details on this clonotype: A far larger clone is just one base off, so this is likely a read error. CDR3 sequence: CASSLVSGAGGEAFF. In nucleotides, the CDR3 is TGTGCCAGCAGCTTAGTTTCAGGGGCAGGGGGTGAAGCTTTCTTT. This chain joins TRBV11-2 and TRBJ2-3; 7 nucleotides line up with TRBD1. Near its end, the DNA agrees better with TRBJ1-1, so the J call may be wrong. Germline V CDR1 and CDR2: SGHAT, FQNNGV. CDR3 length equals 15 residues.

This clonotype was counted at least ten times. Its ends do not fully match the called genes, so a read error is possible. The CDR3, as DNA: TGTGCCAGCAGCGTAGACAGGTTAAGCACAGATACGCAGTATTTT. Its protein is CASSVDRLSTDTQYF. This chain links TRBV11-2 with TRBJ2-3, with D perhaps matching TRBD1 (6 bases). The CDR3 runs 15 residues. Germline CDR1 reads SGHAT; CDR2 reads FQNNGV.

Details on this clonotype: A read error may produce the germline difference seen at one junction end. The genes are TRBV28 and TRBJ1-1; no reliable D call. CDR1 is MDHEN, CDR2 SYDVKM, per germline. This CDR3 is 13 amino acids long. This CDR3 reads CASSFTTNTEASF. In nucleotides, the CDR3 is TGTGCCAGCAGTTTCACAACGAACACTGAAGCTTCCTTT.

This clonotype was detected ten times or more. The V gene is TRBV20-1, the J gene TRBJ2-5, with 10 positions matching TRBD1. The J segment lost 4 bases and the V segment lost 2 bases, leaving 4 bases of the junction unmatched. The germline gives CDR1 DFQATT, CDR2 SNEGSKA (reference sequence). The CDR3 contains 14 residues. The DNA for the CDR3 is TGCAGTGCTAGAAGGGACAGGGGAGGAGAGACCCAGTACTTC. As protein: CSARRDRGGETQYF.